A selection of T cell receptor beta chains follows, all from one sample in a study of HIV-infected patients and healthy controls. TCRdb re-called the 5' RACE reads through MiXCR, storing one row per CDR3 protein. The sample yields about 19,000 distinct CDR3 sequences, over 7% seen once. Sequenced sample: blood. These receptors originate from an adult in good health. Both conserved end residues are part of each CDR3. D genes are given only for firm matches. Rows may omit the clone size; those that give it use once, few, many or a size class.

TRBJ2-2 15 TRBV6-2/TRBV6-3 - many CASSFMAEATGELFF TGTGCCAGCAGTTTCATGGCAGAGGCCACCGGGGAGCTGTTTTTT
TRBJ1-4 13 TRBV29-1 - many CSVAGTAGEKLFF TGCAGCGTTGCTGGGACCGCGGGGGAAAAACTGTTTTTT
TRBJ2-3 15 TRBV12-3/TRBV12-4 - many CASSVQGPYTDTQYF TGTGCCAGCAGCGTACAGGGCCCCTACACAGATACGCAGTATTTT
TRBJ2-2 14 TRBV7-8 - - CASPGPTNTGELFF TGTGCCAGTCCGGGACCAACGAACACCGGGGAGCTGTTTTTT
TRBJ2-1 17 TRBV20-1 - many CSARDPSHGTQDDEQFF TGCAGTGCTAGAGATCCCAGTCACGGGACGCAGGACGATGAGCAGTTCTTC
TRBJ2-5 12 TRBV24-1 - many CATGGFQETQYF TGTGCCACCGGGGGCTTCCAAGAGACCCAGTACTTC
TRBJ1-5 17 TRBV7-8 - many CASSVSYGTLSNQPQHF TGTGCCAGCAGCGTATCCTACGGGACGCTAAGCAATCAGCCCCAGCATTTT
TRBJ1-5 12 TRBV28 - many CASSFDYQPQHF TGTGCCAGCAGTTTTGACTATCAGCCCCAGCATTTT
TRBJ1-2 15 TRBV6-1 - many CASRGKLTETYGYTF TGTGCCAGCCGAGGGAAATTGACTGAAACCTATGGCTACACCTTC
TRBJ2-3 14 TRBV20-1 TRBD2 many CSAGLAGTTDTQYF TGCAGTGCAGGACTAGCGGGCACCACAGATACGCAGTATTTT
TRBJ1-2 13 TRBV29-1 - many CSVDSRGMGGYTF TGCAGCGTTGATTCAAGAGGGATGGGCGGCTACACCTTC
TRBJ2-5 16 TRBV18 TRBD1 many CASSPPPRGRQETQYF TGTGCCAGCTCACCACCCCCCAGGGGGCGTCAAGAGACCCAGTACTTC
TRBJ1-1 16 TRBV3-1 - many CASSLQGLGRNTEAFF TGTGCCAGCAGCCTCCAGGGGCTGGGTAGGAACACTGAAGCTTTCTTT
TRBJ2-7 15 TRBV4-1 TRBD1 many CASSPDLLQGSKQYF TGCGCCAGCAGCCCAGATCTGCTACAGGGGAGCAAGCAGTACTTC
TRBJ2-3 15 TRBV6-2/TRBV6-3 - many CASSPGTASTDTQYF TGTGCCAGCAGTCCCGGGACGGCCAGCACAGATACGCAGTATTTT